Below, 13 T cell receptor beta chains from the same sample are listed, as sequenced in a study of OX40 agonist ivuxolimab in advanced cancers. Generated by immunoSEQ multiplex PCR, the TCRdb table keeps only in-frame clones and is missing some. Among around 15,000 clones listed, roughly four fifths were seen once. Sequences were derived from CD4+ or CD8+ T cells sorted from blood, sampled in a trial of the OX40 agonist ivuxolimab. All receptors come from an adult with an advanced solid tumor such as melanoma, head and neck, liver or kidney cancer.

The chain uses TRBV7-9 and TRBJ1-4; no clear D. Trimming removed 1 base from V and 8 bases from J, with 20 bases in between. The CDR3 runs to 17 residues. The germline CDR1 and CDR2 sequences are SEHNR and FQNEAQ (reference sequence). The CDR3 loop is CASSLVSPLRRREKLFF. Written as DNA, the CDR3 is TGTGCCAGCAGCTTAGTCTCACCGTTACGTCGTCGGGAAAAACTGTTTTTT.

The J gene is TRBJ2-7, the V gene TRBV7-9; 7 bases are a match to TRBD1. This CDR3 comprises 16 residues. From germline, CDR1 is SEHNR and CDR2 FQNEAQ (reference sequence). V lost 5 bases, J lost 0 bases, and 10 bases stayed unmatched. The CDR3 DNA reads TGTGCCAGCAGCGACCGGGACAGCCGTTTCTCCTACGAGCAGTACTTC. Its protein product is CASSDRDSRFSYEQYF.

V is TRBV16 and J is TRBJ2-7; 10 bases map to TRBD1. The CDR3 is 15 residues long. The junction had 3 bases not matched to a gene; V was cut back by 0 bases and J by 4 bases. CDR1 KGHSY and CDR2 FQNENV come from the germline V gene. CDR3 DNA: TGTGCCAGCAGCCAATCGGGACAGGGGAATTACGAGCAGTACTTC. Protein: CASSQSGQGNYEQYF.

V and J are TRBV2 and TRBJ1-2; D possibly corresponds to TRBD1 (5 bases). Deletions cut 6 bases from V and 5 bases from J, with 22 bases between. The CDR3 contains 16 residues. The germline gives CDR1 SNHLY, CDR2 FYNNEI. The CDR3 nucleotides are TGTGCCAGCAGCTTAGGCCGGGGCAGGGCGGGGTATGGCTACACCTTC. It codes for CASSLGRGRAGYGYTF.

The chain has TRBV14 and TRBJ1-1; D not certain. V lost 3 bases and J lost 5, with 16 bases in between. Germline CDR1 and CDR2: SGHDN and FVKESK. This CDR3 has 15 amino acids. CDR3 in DNA: TGTGCCAGCAGCCAGATCCCCGCCTTTGGGACTGAAGCTTTCTTT. Encoded protein: CASSQIPAFGTEAFF. Supplemented by reference TRBV14 and TRBJ1-1, the full variable domain reads EAGVTQFPSHSVIEKGQTVTLRCDPISGHDNLYWYRRVMGKEIKFLLHFVKESKQDESGMPNNRFLAERTGGTYSTLKVQPAELEDSGVYFCASSQIPAFGTEAFFGQGTRLTVV.

This chain links TRBV23-1 with TRBJ1-5, with unresolved D. TRBV23-1 is given ORF status, its function remaining uncertain. This CDR3 is 15 amino acids long. Trimming cost V 2 bases and J 7 bases, with 15 bases left between them. The CDR3 bases are TGCGCCAGCAGTCAAGGGAGGGTAGTAGGGCAGCCCCAGCATTTT. Its protein is CASSQGRVVGQPQHF.

J is TRBJ2-1 and V is TRBV5-1; 7 nucleotides line up with TRBD2. The CDR3 contains 12 residues. Germline V gene data show CDR1 as SGHRS and CDR2 as YFSETQ. Trimming removed 4 bases from V and 8 bases from J; junction bases left unmatched: 3. This CDR3 is CASSPGGDEQFF. DNA of the CDR3: TGCGCCAGCAGCCCGGGGGGTGATGAGCAGTTCTTC.

This clone was detected a few times. This rearrangement joins TRBV6-1 to TRBJ2-3; 11 nucleotides line up with TRBD2. Trimming at V came to 6 bases and at J to 6 bases, leaving 8 bases not matched to a gene. From germline, CDR1 is MNHNS and CDR2 SASEGT. This CDR3 spans 15 amino acids. CDR3 in amino acids: CASRKLAGDVDTQYF. CDR3 nucleotides: TGTGCCAGCAGGAAACTAGCGGGGGATGTTGATACGCAGTATTTT.

Here the CDR3 reads CASSLGGGDGNTIYF. In DNA, the CDR3 is TGTGCCAGCAGTCTGGGAGGGGGCGATGGAAACACCATATATTTT. V usage is TRBV27 and J usage is TRBJ1-3; 7 bases are shared with TRBD1. The germline V gene encodes CDR1 MNHEY and CDR2 SMNVEV (reference sequence). The J segment lost 3 bases and the V segment lost 5 bases, leaving 7 bases of the junction unmatched. There are 15 residues in the CDR3.

This clone occurred a few times. This sequence joins TRBV13 and TRBJ2-7; D perhaps matches TRBD1 (5 bases). Germline CDR1 PRHDT, CDR2 FYEKMQ (reference sequence). The CDR3 has 12 amino acids. The V end was cut by 5 bases, the J end by 2 bases, with 7 bases between. The CDR3 region has the DNA TGTGCCAGCAGCGTGGGGCCCTACGAGCAGTACTTC. The encoded protein is CASSVGPYEQYF.

This clone was found once. The rearrangement links TRBV5-1 to TRBJ1-3; possible D gene TRBD1, 6 bases. With 7 bases removed from V and 2 bases from J, the gap between germline ends came to 16 bases. Germline V gene sequence: CDR1 SGHRS, CDR2 YFSETQ. The CDR3 loop spans 15 amino acids. The chain's CDR3 is CASRYRVDTGNTIYF. The CDR3 nucleotides read TGCGCCAGCCGATACAGGGTAGATACTGGAAACACCATATATTTT.

The rearrangement links TRBV2 to TRBJ1-5; D is uncertain. Germline V gene data show CDR1 as SNHLY and CDR2 as FYNNEI. Trimming removed 7 bases at V and 7 bases at J, with 14 bases between. The CDR3 runs 13 residues. The CDR3 loop reads CASKSEESQPQHF. CDR3 coding DNA: TGTGCCAGCAAAAGCGAGGAGTCCCAGCCCCAGCATTTT.

Only one count was recorded for this clone. This rearrangement joins TRBV4-2 to TRBJ1-2; D remains ambiguous. V gave up 1 base and J gave up 4 bases, with 4 bases separating them. The CDR3 consists of 12 residues. CDR1 is LGHNA, CDR2 YNFKEQ, per germline. CDR3: CASSQGRYGYTF. CDR3 DNA: TGTGCCAGCAGCCAAGGCCGCTATGGCTACACCTTC.